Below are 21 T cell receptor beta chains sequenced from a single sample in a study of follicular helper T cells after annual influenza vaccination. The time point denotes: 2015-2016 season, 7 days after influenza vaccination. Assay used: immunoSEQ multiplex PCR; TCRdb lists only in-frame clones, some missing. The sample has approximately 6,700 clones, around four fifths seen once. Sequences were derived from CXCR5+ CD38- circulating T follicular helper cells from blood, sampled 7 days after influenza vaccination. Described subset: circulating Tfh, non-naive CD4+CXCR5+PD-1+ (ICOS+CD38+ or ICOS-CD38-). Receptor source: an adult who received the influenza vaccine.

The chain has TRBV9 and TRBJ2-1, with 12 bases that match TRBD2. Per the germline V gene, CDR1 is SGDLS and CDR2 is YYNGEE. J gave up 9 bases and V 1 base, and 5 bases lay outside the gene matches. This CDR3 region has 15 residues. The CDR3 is CASSVLAGGPREQFF. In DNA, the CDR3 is TGTGCCAGCAGCGTACTAGCGGGAGGGCCCCGTGAGCAGTTCTTC.

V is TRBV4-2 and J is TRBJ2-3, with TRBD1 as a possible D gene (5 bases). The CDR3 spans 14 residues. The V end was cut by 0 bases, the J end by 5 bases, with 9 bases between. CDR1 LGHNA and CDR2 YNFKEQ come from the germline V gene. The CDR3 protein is CASSQDLRGDTQYF. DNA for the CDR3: TGTGCCAGCAGCCAAGATCTAAGGGGAGATACGCAGTATTTT.

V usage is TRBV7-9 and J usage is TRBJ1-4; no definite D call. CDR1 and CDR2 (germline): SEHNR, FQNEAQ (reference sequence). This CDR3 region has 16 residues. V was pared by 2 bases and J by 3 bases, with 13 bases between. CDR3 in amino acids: CASSLWTQPANEKLFF. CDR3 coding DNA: TGTGCCAGCAGCTTATGGACCCAACCGGCTAATGAAAAACTGTTTTTT.

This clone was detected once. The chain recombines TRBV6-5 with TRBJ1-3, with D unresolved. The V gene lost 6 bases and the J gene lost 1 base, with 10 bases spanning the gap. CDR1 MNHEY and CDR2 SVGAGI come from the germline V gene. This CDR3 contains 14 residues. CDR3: CASSYRPSGNTIYF. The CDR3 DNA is TGTGCCAGCAGCTATAGACCGTCTGGAAACACCATATATTTT.

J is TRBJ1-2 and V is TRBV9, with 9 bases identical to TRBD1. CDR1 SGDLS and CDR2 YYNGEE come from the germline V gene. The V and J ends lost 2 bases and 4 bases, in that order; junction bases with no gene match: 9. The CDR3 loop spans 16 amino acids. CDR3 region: CASSVGGTGSSYGYTF. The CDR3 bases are TGTGCCAGCAGCGTGGGGGGGACAGGGTCGTCCTATGGCTACACCTTC.

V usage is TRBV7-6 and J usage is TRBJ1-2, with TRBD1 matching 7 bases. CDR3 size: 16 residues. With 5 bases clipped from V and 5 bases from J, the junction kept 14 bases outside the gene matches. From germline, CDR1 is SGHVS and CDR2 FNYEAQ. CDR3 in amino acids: CASSPLEGALGYGYTF. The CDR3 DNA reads TGTGCCAGCAGCCCCTTAGAGGGGGCCCTTGGGTATGGCTACACCTTC.

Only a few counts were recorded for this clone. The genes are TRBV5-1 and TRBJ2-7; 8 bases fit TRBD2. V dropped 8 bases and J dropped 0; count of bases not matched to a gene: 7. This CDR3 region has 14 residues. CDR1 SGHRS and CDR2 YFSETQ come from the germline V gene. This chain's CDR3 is CASGATSGSYEQYF. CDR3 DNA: TGCGCCAGTGGCGCTACTAGCGGCTCCTACGAGCAGTACTTC.

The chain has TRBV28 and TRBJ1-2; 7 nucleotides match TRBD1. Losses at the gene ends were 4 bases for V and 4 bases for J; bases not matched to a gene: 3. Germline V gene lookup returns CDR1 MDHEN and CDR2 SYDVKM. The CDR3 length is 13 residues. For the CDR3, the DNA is TGTGCCAGCAGTTACGGACAGGCCTATGGCTACACCTTC. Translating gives CASSYGQAYGYTF.

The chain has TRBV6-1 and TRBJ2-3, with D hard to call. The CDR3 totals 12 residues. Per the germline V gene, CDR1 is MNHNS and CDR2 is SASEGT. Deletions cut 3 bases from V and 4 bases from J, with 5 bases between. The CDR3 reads CASSEVADTQYF. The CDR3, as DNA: TGTGCCAGCAGTGAGGTAGCAGATACGCAGTATTTT.

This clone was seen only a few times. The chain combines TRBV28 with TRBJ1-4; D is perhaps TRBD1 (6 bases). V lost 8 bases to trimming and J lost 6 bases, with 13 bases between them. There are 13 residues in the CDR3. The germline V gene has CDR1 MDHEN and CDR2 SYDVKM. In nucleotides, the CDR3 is TGTGCCAGCGGGAGGGGGATCGATGAAAAACTGTTTTTT. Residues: CASGRGIDEKLFF.

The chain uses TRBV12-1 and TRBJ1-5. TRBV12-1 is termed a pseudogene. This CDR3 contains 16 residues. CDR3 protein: CASSFVWRRLNQPQHF. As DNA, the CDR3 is TGTGCCAGCAGCTTTGTATGGAGAAGGCTCAATCAGCCCCAGCATTTT.

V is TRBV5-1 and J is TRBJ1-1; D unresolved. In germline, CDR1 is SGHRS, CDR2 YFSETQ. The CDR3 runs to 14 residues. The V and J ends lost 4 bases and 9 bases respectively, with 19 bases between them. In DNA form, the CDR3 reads TGCGCCAGCAGCCTCGTGGGAGGGAACTTGAAAGCTTTCTTT. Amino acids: CASSLVGGNLKAFF. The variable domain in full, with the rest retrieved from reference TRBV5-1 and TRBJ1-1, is KAGVTQTPRYLIKTRGQQVTLSCSPISGHRSVSWYQQTPGQGLQFLFEYFSETQRNKGNFPGRFSGRQFSNSRSEMNVSTLELGDSALYLCASSLVGGNLKAFFGQGTRLTVV.

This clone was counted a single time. CDR3 region: CASSYVGYTGELFF. CDR3 nucleotide sequence: TGTGCCAGCAGTTATGTGGGCTACACCGGGGAGCTGTTTTTT. V gene TRBV2 combines with J gene TRBJ2-2; D uncertain. V gave up 5 bases and J gave up 3 bases, with 10 bases separating them. The CDR3 loop spans 14 amino acids. The germline V gene has CDR1 SNHLY and CDR2 FYNNEI.

The chain's CDR3 is CASSLPTGGLQETQYF. The CDR3 DNA is TGTGCCAGCAGCTTACCCACAGGGGGATTACAAGAGACCCAGTACTTC. This sequence joins TRBV5-6 and TRBJ2-5; TRBD1 matches at 8 bases. The CDR3 runs to 16 residues. The V gene's germline CDR1 is SGHDT and CDR2 YYEEEE. The V gene end was trimmed by 2 bases and the J gene end by 2 bases; junction bases not matched to a gene: 8. Filled out from reference TRBV5-6 and TRBJ2-5, the complete variable domain reads DAGVTQSPTHLIKTRGQQVTLRCSPKSGHDTVSWYQQALGQGPQFIFQYYEEEERQRGNFPDRFSGHQFPNYSSELNVNALLLGDSALYLCASSLPTGGLQETQYFGPGTRLLVL.

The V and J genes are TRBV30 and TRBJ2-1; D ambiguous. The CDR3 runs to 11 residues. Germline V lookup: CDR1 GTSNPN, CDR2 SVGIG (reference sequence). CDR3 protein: CSCGRHNEQFF. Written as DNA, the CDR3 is TGTTCGTGTGGAAGGCACAATGAGCAGTTCTTC.

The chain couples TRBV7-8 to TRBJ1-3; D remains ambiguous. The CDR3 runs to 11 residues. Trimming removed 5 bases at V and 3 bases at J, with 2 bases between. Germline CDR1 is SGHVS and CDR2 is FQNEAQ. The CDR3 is CASSHGNTIYF. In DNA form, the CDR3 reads TGTGCCAGCAGCCATGGAAACACCATATATTTT.

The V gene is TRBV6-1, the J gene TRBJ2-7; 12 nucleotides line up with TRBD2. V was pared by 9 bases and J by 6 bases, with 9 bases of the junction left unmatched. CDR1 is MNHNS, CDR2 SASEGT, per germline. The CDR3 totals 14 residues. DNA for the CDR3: TGTGCCAGTCTACTGACTAGCGGGAGACCCGAGCAGTACTTC. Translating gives CASLLTSGRPEQYF.

CDR3 nucleotide sequence: TGTGCCAGCAGCCCAGGACAGGCTCAAGAGACCCAGTACTTC. This codes for CASSPGQAQETQYF. V usage is TRBV7-9 and J usage is TRBJ2-5; TRBD1 aligns across 7 bases. The V segment lost 5 bases and the J segment 2 bases; nucleotides outside the gene matches: 5. Germline loops: CDR1 SEHNR, CDR2 FQNEAQ (reference sequence). This CDR3 spans 14 amino acids.

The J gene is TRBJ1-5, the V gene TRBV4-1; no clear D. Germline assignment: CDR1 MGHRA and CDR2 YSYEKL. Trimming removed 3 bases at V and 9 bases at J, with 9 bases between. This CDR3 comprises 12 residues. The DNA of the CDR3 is TGCGCCAGCAGCCAGGAAGTGGGGCCCCAGCATTTT. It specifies CASSQEVGPQHF.

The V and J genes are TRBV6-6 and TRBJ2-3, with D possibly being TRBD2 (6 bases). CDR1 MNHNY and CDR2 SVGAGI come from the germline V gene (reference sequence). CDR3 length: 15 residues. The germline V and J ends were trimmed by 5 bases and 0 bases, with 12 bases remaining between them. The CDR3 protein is CASSAGTSSTDTQYF. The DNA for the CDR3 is TGTGCCAGCAGTGCCGGGACTTCTAGCACAGATACGCAGTATTTT.

This chain's CDR3 is CASSGTAGNTIYF. In nucleotides, the CDR3 is TGTGCCAGCTCGGGGACAGCTGGAAACACCATATATTTT. The chain joins TRBV18 to TRBJ1-3; 7 positions agree with TRBD1. Germline trimming cut 6 bases from V and 2 bases from J; bases unmatched to any gene: 1. The CDR3 spans 13 residues. Germline assignment: CDR1 KGHSH and CDR2 LQKENI.